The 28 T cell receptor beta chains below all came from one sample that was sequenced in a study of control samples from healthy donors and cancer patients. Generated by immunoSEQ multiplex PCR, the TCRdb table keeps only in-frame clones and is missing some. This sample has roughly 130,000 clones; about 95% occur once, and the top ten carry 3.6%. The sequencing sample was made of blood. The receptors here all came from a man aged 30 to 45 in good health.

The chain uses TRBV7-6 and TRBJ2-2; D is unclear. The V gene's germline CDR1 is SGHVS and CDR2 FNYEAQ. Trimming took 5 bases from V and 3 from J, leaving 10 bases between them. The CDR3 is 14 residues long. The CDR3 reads CASSPHEDTGELFF. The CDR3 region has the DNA TGTGCCAGCAGCCCACACGAGGACACCGGGGAGCTGTTTTTT.

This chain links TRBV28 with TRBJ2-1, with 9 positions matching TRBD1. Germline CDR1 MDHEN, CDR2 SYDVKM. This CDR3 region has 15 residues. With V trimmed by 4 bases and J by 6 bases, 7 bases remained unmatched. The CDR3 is CASSYRGLKVNEQFF. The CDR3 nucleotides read TGTGCCAGCAGTTACAGGGGGCTTAAGGTCAATGAGCAGTTCTTC. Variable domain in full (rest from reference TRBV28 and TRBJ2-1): DVKVTQSSRYLVKRTGEKVFLECVQDMDHENMFWYRQDPGLGLRLIYFSYDVKMKEKGDIPEGYSVSREKKERFSLILESASTNQTSMYLCASSYRGLKVNEQFFGPGTRLTVL.

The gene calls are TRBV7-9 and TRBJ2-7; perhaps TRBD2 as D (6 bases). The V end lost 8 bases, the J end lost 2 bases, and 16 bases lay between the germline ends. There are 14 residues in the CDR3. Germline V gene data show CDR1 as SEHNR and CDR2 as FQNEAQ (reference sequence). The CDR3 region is CASAPGGFTYEQYF. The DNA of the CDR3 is TGTGCCAGCGCACCCGGGGGATTCACCTACGAGCAGTACTTC.

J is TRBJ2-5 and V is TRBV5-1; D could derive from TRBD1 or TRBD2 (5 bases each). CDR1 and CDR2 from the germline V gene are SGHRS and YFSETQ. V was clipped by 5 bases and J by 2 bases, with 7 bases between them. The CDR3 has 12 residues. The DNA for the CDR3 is TGCGCCAGCAGGGGGGTACAAGAGACCCAGTACTTC. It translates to CASRGVQETQYF. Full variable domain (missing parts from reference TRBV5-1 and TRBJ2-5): KAGVTQTPRYLIKTRGQQVTLSCSPISGHRSVSWYQQTPGQGLQFLFEYFSETQRNKGNFPGRFSGRQFSNSRSEMNVSTLELGDSALYLCASRGVQETQYFGPGTRLLVL.

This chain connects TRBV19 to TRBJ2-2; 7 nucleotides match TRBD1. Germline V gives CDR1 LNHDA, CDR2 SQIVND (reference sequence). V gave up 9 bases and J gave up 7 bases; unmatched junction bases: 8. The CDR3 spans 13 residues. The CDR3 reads CASRKPGGGELFF. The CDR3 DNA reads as TGTGCCAGCCGGAAGCCAGGGGGCGGGGAGCTGTTTTTT.

CDR3 amino acids: CASSRWGSNTEAFF. DNA for the CDR3: TGTGCCAGCAGCCGTTGGGGGTCGAACACTGAAGCTTTCTTT. V gene TRBV2 combines with J gene TRBJ1-1; D is perhaps TRBD1 (5 bases). CDR1 and CDR2 (germline): SNHLY, FYNNEI. The CDR3 loop spans 14 amino acids. V was cut by 6 bases and J by 1 base, with 12 bases left in between.

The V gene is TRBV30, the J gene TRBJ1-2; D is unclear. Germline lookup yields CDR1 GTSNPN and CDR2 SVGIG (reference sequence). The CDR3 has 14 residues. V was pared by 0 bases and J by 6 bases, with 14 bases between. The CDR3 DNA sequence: TGTGCCTGGAGTGTAATTAGAGGGAGAAATGGCTACACCTTC. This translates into CAWSVIRGRNGYTF.

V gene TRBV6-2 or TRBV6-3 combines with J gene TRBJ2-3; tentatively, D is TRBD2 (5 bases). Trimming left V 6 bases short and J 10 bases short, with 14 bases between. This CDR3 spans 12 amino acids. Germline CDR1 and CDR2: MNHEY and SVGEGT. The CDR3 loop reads CASSPGYQAQYF. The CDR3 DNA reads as TGTGCCAGCAGCCCGGGGTATCAGGCGCAGTATTTT.

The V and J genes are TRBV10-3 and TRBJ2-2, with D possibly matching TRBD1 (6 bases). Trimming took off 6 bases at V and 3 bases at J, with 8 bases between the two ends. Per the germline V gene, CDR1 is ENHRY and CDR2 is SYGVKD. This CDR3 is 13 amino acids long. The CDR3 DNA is TGTGCCATCAGGGCAGGGGACACCGGGGAGCTGTTTTTT. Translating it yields CAIRAGDTGELFF.

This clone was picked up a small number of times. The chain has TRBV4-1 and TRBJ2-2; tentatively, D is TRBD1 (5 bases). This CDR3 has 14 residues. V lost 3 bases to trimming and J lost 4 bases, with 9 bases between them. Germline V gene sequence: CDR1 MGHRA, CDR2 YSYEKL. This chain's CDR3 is CASSHRVITGELFF. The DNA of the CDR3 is TGCGCCAGCAGCCACAGGGTCATCACCGGGGAGCTGTTTTTT.

In DNA, the CDR3 is TGTGCCAGCGGGGCTAGCGGGGTAGAAGAGACCCAGTACTTC. As protein: CASGASGVEETQYF. The chain joins TRBV7-7 to TRBJ2-5; 9 bases are shared with TRBD2. CDR1 is SSHAT and CDR2 is FNYEAQ in the germline V gene (reference sequence). V dropped 8 bases and J dropped 3; count of bases not matched to a gene: 7. The CDR3 runs 14 residues.

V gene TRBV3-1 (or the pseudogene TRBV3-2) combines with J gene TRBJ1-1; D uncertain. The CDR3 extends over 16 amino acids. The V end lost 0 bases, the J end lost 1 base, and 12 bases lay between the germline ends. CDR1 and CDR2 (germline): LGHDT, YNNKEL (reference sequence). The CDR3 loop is CASSQDFQVSNTEAFF. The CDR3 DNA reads TGTGCCAGCAGCCAAGATTTTCAGGTATCGAACACTGAAGCTTTCTTT.

CDR3: CASSPLLGTYEQYF. Written as DNA, the CDR3 is TGTGCCAGCAGTCCCCTCTTGGGCACCTACGAGCAGTACTTC. The chain carries TRBV27 and TRBJ2-7; D ambiguous. CDR3 length: 14 residues. The germline V and J ends were trimmed by 5 bases and 2 bases, with 13 bases remaining between them. In germline, CDR1 is MNHEY, CDR2 SMNVEV (reference sequence).

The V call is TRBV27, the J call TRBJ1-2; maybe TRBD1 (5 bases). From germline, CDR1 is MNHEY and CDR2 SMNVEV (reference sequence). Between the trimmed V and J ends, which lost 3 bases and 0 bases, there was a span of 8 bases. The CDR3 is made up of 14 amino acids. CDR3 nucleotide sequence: TGTGCCAGCAGTTTTCAGGGAACTAACTATGGCTACACCTTC. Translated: CASSFQGTNYGYTF.

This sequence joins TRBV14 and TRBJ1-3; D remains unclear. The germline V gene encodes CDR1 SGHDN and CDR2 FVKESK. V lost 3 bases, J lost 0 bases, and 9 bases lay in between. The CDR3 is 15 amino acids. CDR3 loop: CASSHFAGSGNTIYF. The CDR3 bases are TGTGCCAGCAGCCATTTTGCAGGCTCTGGAAACACCATATATTTT.

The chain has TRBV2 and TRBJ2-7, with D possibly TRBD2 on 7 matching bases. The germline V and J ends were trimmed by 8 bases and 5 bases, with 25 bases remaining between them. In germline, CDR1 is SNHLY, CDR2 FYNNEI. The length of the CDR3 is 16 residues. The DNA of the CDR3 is TGTGCCAGCCTCTCGGAGGGGGGGCCAAGTCTTAACGAGCAGTACTTC. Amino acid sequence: CASLSEGGPSLNEQYF.

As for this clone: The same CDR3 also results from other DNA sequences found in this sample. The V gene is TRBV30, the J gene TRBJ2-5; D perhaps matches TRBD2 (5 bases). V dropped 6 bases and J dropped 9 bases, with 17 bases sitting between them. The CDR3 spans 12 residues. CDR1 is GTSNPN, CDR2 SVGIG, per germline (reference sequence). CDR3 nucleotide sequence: TGTGCCTGTTCCCGGGGTGGGCGCGCCCAGTACTTC. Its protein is CACSRGGRAQYF.

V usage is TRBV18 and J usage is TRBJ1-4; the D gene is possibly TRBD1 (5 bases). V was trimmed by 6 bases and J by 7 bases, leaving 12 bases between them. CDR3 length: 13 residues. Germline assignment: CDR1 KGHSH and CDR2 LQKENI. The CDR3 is CASSPGGGEKLFF. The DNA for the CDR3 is TGTGCCAGCTCCCCGGGTGGGGGTGAAAAACTGTTTTTT.

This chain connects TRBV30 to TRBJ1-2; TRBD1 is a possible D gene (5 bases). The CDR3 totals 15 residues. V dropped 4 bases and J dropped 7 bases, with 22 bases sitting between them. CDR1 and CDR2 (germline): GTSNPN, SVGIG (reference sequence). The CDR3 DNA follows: TGTGCCTGGAAAGAAGGGGCACCCCTCGCGGGTGGCTACACCTTC. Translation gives CAWKEGAPLAGGYTF.

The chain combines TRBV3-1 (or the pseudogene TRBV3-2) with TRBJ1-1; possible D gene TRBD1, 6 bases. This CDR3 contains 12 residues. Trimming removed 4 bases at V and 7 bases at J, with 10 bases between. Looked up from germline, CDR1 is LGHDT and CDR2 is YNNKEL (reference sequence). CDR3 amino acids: CASSPQGSEAFF. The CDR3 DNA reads TGTGCCAGCAGCCCCCAGGGGAGTGAAGCTTTCTTT.

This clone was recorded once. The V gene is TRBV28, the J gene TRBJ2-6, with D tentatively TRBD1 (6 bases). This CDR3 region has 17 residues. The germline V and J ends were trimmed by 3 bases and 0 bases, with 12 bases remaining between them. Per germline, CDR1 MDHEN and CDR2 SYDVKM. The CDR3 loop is CASSFETGVSGANVLTF. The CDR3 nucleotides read TGTGCCAGCAGTTTTGAGACAGGAGTCTCTGGGGCCAACGTCCTGACTTTC.

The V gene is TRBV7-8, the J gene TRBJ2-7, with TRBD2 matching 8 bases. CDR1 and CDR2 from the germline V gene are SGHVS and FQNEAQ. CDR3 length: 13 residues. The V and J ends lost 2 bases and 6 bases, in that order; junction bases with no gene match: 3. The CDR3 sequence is CASSLMAGGEQYF. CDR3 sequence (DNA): TGTGCCAGCAGCTTAATGGCGGGGGGCGAGCAGTACTTC.

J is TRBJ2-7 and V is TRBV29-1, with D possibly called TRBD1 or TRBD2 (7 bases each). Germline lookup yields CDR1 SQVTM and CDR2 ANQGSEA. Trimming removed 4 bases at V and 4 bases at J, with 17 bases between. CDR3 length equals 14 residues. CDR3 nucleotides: TGCAGCGTTGCATTCAGGGGGGGCTATTACGAGCAGTACTTC. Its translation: CSVAFRGGYYEQYF.

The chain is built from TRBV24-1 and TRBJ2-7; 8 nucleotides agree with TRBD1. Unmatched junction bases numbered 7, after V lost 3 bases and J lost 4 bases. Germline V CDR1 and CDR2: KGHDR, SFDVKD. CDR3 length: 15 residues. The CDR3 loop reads CATSDVGTGTYEQYF. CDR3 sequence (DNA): TGTGCCACCAGTGATGTGGGGACAGGCACATACGAGCAGTACTTC.

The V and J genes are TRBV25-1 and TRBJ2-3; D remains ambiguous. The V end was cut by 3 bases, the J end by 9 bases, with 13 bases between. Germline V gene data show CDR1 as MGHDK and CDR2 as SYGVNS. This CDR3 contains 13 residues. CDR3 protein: CASSDPVGRTQYF. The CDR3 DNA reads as TGTGCCAGCAGTGACCCCGTCGGCAGGACGCAGTATTTT.

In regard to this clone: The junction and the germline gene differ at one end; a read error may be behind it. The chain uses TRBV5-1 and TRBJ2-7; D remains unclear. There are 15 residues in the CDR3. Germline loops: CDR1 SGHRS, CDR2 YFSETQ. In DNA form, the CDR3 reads TGCGCCAGCAGCTTTGCGGCGGCTAATACGGGCGAGCAGCACTTC. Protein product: CASSFAAANTGEQHF.

CDR3 in amino acids: CASSPYRGQATNEKLFF. CDR3 in DNA: TGTGCCAGCAGCCCATACAGGGGGCAAGCAACTAATGAAAAACTGTTTTTT. The rearrangement joins TRBV3-1 (or the pseudogene TRBV3-2) to TRBJ1-4; 9 bases map to TRBD1. V shed 4 bases, J shed 0 bases, and the junction held 6 bases outside the gene matches. CDR1 is LGHDT, CDR2 YNNKEL, per germline (reference sequence). There are 17 residues in the CDR3.

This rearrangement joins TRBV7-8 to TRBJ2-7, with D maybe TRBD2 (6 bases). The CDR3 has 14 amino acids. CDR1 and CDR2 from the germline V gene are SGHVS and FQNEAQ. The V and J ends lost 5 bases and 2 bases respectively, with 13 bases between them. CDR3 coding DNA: TGTGCCAGCAGCCGCGGGGCTGGTGCCTACGAGCAGTACTTC. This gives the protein CASSRGAGAYEQYF.